The 11 T cell receptor beta chains below were found in one sample sequenced in a study of CD8+ T cells in alopecia areata. Reverse transcribed after extraction, RNA yielded cDNA as the sequencing template. TCRdb's copy holds only in-frame clones and misses some; the assay was immunoSEQ multiplex PCR. This sample has a few hundred thousand clones, with roughly two fifths found just once. As to treatment: oral pan-JAK inhibitor, 5-10 mg twice daily. Here the sequenced sample was CD4+ T cells sorted from blood, taken at approximately week 30, from a patient treated with tofacitinib. The receptor set was obtained from a human donor with alopecia areata.

The genes are TRBV28 and TRBJ1-2; TRBD1 agrees at 9 bases. V was clipped by 5 bases and J by 6 bases; unmatched bases: 10. The germline CDR1 and CDR2 sequences are MDHEN and SYDVKM. The CDR3 is 15 amino acids. The CDR3, as DNA: TGTGCCAGCAGTACCAATGGACAGGGGAGCCATGGCTACACCTTC. This codes for CASSTNGQGSHGYTF.

This clone was detected only a few times. The rearrangement joins TRBV6-1 to TRBJ2-7, with D unclear. In germline, CDR1 is MNHNS, CDR2 SASEGT. This CDR3 is built from 13 residues. V was clipped by 5 bases and J by 1 base, with 9 bases between them. The CDR3: CASSFSGSYEQYF. The DNA for the CDR3 is TGTGCCAGCAGTTTTTCAGGATCCTACGAGCAGTACTTC.

The chain employs TRBV7-6 and TRBJ2-5, with 9 bases lining up with TRBD1. J gave up 6 bases and V 1 base, and 12 bases lay outside the gene matches. CDR1 is SGHVS and CDR2 is FNYEAQ in the germline V gene. The CDR3 sequence is 17 residues long. DNA of the CDR3: TGTGCCAGCAGCTTAGAGGTCGACAGGGGGAGGCTAAAGACCCAGTACTTC. It translates to CASSLEVDRGRLKTQYF. The variable domain in full, with the rest retrieved from reference TRBV7-6 and TRBJ2-5, is GAGVSQSPRYKVTKRGQDVALRCDPISGHVSLYWYRQALGQGPEFLTYFNYEAQQDKSGLPNDRFSAERPEGSISTLTIQRTEQRDSAMYRCASSLEVDRGRLKTQYFGPGTRLLVL.

This clone was detected a few times. This rearrangement joins TRBV6-1 to TRBJ2-7; possibly TRBD2 for D (6 bases). V gave up 7 bases and J gave up 3 bases, with 19 bases separating them. CDR3 length: 15 amino acids. Looked up from germline, CDR1 is MNHNS and CDR2 is SASEGT. The CDR3 region is CASISGGGANYEQYF. The CDR3 coding sequence is TGTGCCAGCATCTCAGGTGGCGGGGCGAACTACGAGCAGTACTTC.

This clone was recorded a few times. The chain has TRBV29-1 and TRBJ1-2; possibly TRBD1 for D (5 bases). CDR1 and CDR2 (germline): SQVTM, ANQGSEA. V lost 3 bases to trimming and J lost 3 bases, with 14 bases between them. This CDR3 is built from 14 residues. This chain's CDR3 is CSVDSLRGDYGYTF. Here the CDR3 DNA reads TGCAGCGTTGATAGCCTGAGAGGGGACTATGGCTACACCTTC.

The CDR3 loop reads CAWSVPLGYGYTF. In DNA, the CDR3 is TGTGCCTGGAGTGTTCCGCTGGGGTATGGCTACACCTTC. The chain combines TRBV30 with TRBJ1-2; D unclear. The V gene lost 0 bases and the J gene lost 5 bases, with 10 bases spanning the gap. The V gene's germline CDR1 is GTSNPN and CDR2 SVGIG (reference sequence). The CDR3 covers 13 residues.

The chain joins TRBV11-2 to TRBJ1-2; no reliable D call. V was cut by 5 bases and J by 10 bases, with 17 bases left in between. The CDR3 totals 13 residues. CDR1 is SGHAT, CDR2 FQNNGV, per germline. The DNA for the CDR3 is TGTGCCAGCAGCCGTGGCGGAGGGAACCCCTACACCTTC. Its translation is CASSRGGGNPYTF.

This clone has a single count. This chain uses TRBV6-5 with TRBJ1-2; D unclear. The CDR3 covers 14 residues. V was cut by 2 bases and J by 2 bases, with 9 bases left in between. Germline CDR1 MNHEY, CDR2 SVGAGI. Written as DNA, the CDR3 is TGTGCCAGCAGTTACGGCGGATTCAACTATGGCTACACCTTC. It codes for CASSYGGFNYGYTF.

The rearrangement uses TRBV2 and TRBJ2-1, with 8 bases aligning to TRBD1. Looked up from germline, CDR1 is SNHLY and CDR2 is FYNNEI. The CDR3 covers 16 residues. J was trimmed by 3 bases and V by 8 bases; bases with no gene match: 12. CDR3 sequence (DNA): TGTGCCAGCCGGGCACAACGACAGGGGAGCTACAATGAGCAGTTCTTC. This codes for CASRAQRQGSYNEQFF.

By its share, this clone is medium-sized. Within the sample, other DNA sequences also encode this same CDR3. This chain uses TRBV18 with TRBJ2-1; D gene unclear. CDR3 length: 11 amino acids. The germline gives CDR1 KGHSH, CDR2 LQKENI. V was clipped by 3 bases and J by 8 bases, with 5 bases between them. For the CDR3, the DNA is TGTGCCAGCTCACCGCGAGATGAGCAGTTCTTC. Protein sequence: CASSPRDEQFF.

In DNA, the CDR3 is TGTGCCAGCAGTGATTTAGTGGGGAGGTATGAAAAACTGTTTTTT. Amino acid sequence: CASSDLVGRYEKLFF. The gene calls are TRBV25-1 and TRBJ1-4; D is undetermined. Germline values: CDR1 MGHDK, CDR2 SYGVNS. Between the trimmed V and J ends, which lost 3 bases and 6 bases, there was a span of 14 bases. The CDR3 runs to 15 residues.